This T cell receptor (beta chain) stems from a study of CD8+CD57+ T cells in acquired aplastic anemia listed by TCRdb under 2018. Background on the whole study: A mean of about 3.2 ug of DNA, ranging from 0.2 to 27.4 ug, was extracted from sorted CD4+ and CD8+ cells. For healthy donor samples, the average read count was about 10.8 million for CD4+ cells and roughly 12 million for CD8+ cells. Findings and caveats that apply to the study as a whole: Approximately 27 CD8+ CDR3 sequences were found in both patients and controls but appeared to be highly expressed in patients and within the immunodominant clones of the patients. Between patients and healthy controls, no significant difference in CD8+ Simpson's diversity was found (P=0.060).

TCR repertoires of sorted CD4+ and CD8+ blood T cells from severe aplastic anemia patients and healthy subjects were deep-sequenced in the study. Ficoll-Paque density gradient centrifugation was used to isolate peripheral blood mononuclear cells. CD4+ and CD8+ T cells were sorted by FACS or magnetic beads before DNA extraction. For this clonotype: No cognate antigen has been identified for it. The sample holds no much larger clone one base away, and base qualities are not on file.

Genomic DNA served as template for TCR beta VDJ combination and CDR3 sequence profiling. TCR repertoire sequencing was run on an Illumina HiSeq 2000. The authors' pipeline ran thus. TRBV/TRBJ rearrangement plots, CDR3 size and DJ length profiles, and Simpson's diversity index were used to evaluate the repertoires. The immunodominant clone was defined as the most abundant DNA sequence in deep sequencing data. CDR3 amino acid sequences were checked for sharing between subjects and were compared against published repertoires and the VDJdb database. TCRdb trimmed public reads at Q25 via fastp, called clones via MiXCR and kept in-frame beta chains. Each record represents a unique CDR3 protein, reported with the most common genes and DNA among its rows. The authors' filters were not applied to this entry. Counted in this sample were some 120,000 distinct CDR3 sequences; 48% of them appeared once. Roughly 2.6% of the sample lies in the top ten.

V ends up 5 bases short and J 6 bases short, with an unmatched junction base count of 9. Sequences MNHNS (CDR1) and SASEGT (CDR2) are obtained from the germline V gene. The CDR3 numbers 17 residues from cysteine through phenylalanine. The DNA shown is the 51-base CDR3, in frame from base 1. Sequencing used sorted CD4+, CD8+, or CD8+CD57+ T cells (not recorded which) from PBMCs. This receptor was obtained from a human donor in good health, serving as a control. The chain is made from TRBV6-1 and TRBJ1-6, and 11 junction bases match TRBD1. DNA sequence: TGTGCCAGCAGTAAGACCGGACAGGGGGCCGCTAATTCACCCCTCCACTTT. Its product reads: CASSKTGQGAANSPLHF.